Sequencing of this T cell receptor beta chain was carried out in a study of tumor-infiltrating lymphocytes in oesophageal squamous cell carcinoma. There are a few counts of this clonotype. This CDR3 is 14 amino acids long. The germline V gene has CDR1 LNHDA and CDR2 SQIVND (reference sequence). V lost 7 bases to trimming and J lost 4 bases, with 13 bases between them. One entry per CDR3 protein results from TCRdb running MiXCR on the PCR reads. The sample lists about 25,000 distinct CDR3 sequences, 30% to 40% occurring once. The chain is built from TRBV19 and TRBJ2-2; the D is unclear. Sequencing was performed on esophageal tumor tissue. The clonotype originates from a male donor with esophageal squamous cell carcinoma. In DNA form, the CDR3 reads TGTGCCAGTACGCGGTACGGTCCCACCGGGGAGCTGTTTTTT. It is translated as CASTRYGPTGELFF.